These 13 T cell receptor beta chains were all obtained from the same sample, sequenced in a study of T cells in Graves' hyperthyroidism and ophthalmopathy. The CDR3 regions of TCR beta were amplified from RNA transcripts. With the HTBI primer set, the TCR CDR3 went through a first round of RT-PCR. TCRdb itself ran the multiplex PCR reads through MiXCR, one entry per CDR3 protein. The data contain about 350,000 distinct CDR3 sequences, about 17% of them singletons. Sequenced: blood. These receptors were taken from a woman aged 30 to 39 with Graves' hyperthyroidism that later progressed to Graves' ophthalmopathy.

This clonotype has a count of ten or more. The chain uses TRBV2 and TRBJ2-7; the D gene is possibly TRBD2 (6 bases). Germline V gives CDR1 SNHLY, CDR2 FYNNEI. The CDR3 has 15 amino acids. V shed 3 bases and J shed 3 bases, with 15 bases lying between them. The CDR3 region has the DNA TGTGCCAGCAGTGAGGGGGTGGACGGGAGCTACGAGCAGTACTTC. Translating gives CASSEGVDGSYEQYF.

The gene calls are TRBV30 and TRBJ2-1, with D unclear. The CDR3 consists of 13 residues. CDR1 is GTSNPN and CDR2 is SVGIG in the germline V gene (reference sequence). The V gene lost 5 bases and the J gene lost 7 bases, with 15 bases spanning the gap. The CDR3: CAWDRPSENEQFF. For the CDR3, the DNA is TGTGCCTGGGACCGACCTTCCGAGAATGAGCAGTTCTTC.

The chain links TRBV6-2 or TRBV6-3 to TRBJ2-1, with D unresolved. Germline values: CDR1 MNHEY, CDR2 SVGEGT. This CDR3 is built from 14 residues. V was cut by 7 bases and J by 7 bases, with 17 bases left in between. Here the CDR3 reads CASKNEMAGNEQFF. CDR3 bases: TGTGCCAGCAAAAACGAAATGGCCGGGAATGAGCAGTTCTTC.

The rearrangement links TRBV5-6 to TRBJ2-1; 9 bases agree with TRBD2. Losses at the gene ends were 5 bases for V and 3 bases for J; bases not matched to a gene: 12. CDR3 size: 17 residues. Germline values: CDR1 SGHDT, CDR2 YYEEEE. This CDR3 reads CASSMVGRGGYYNEQFF. The CDR3 bases are TGTGCCAGCAGTATGGTTGGGCGGGGGGGATACTACAATGAGCAGTTCTTC.

This clonotype was seen at least ten times. The chain recombines TRBV2 with TRBJ2-3, with 8 nucleotides matching TRBD1. In germline, CDR1 is SNHLY, CDR2 FYNNEI. CDR3 length: 15 residues. V dropped 4 bases and J dropped 5; count of bases not matched to a gene: 8. CDR3 coding DNA: TGTGCCAGCAGTGTGGGGGCAGGGGGCAAAGATACGCAGTATTTT. Translation gives CASSVGAGGKDTQYF.

This clonotype was seen at least ten times. This rearrangement joins TRBV24-1 to TRBJ2-1; TRBD1 matches 7 bases. The CDR3 is 16 residues long. Unmatched junction bases numbered 11, after V lost 3 bases and J lost 7 bases. In germline, CDR1 is KGHDR, CDR2 SFDVKD. DNA of the CDR3: TGTGCCACCAGTGATCAGGACAGGAGTTCGCGTAATGAGCAGTTCTTC. Protein product: CATSDQDRSSRNEQFF.

This clonotype was counted many times. The chain links TRBV5-8 to TRBJ1-6; D remains unclear. CDR1 is SGHTS and CDR2 is YDEGEE in the germline V gene. The ends were cut back, 0 bases at V and 16 bases at J, with 11 bases in the middle. This CDR3 spans 12 amino acids. Here the CDR3 reads CASSLDTGWLHF. The CDR3 bases are TGTGCCAGCAGCTTGGATACGGGGTGGCTCCACTTT. The variable domain in full, with the rest retrieved from reference TRBV5-8 and TRBJ1-6, is EAGVTQSPTHLIKTRGQQATLRCSPISGHTSVYWYQQALGLGLQFLLWYDEGEERNRGNFPPRFSGRQFPNYSSELNVNALELEDSALYLCASSLDTGWLHFGNGTRLTVT.

This clonotype was observed a few times. Given a much more abundant clone one base away, this may be a read error. The V and J genes are TRBV12-3 or TRBV12-4 and TRBJ1-3; no clear D gene. The CDR3 runs to 13 residues. Trimming pared 5 bases from V and 3 bases from J, leaving 8 bases between. The CDR3 reads CASSRDGGNTIYF. CDR3 coding DNA: TGTGCCAGCAGTCGAGATGGTGGAAACACCATATATTTT.

There are many counts of this clonotype. The J gene is TRBJ1-4, the V gene TRBV5-1, with a weak D call TRBD1 (5 bases). This CDR3 is built from 14 residues. V dropped 0 bases and J dropped 4 bases, with 7 bases sitting between them. CDR1 and CDR2 (germline): SGHRS, YFSETQ. CDR3 in amino acids: CASSLGQINEKLFF. DNA for the CDR3: TGCGCCAGCAGCTTGGGACAGATTAATGAAAAACTGTTTTTT.

This clonotype was observed a few times. This rearrangement joins TRBV6-1 to TRBJ1-1; 7 bases match TRBD1. CDR3 size: 15 residues. Losses at the gene ends were 3 bases for V and 1 base for J; bases not matched to a gene: 5. Germline lookup yields CDR1 MNHNS and CDR2 SASEGT. CDR3 amino acids: CASSELGGRNTEAFF. For the CDR3, the DNA is TGTGCCAGCAGTGAGCTAGGGGGCCGGAACACTGAAGCTTTCTTT.

In this sample, this clonotype turned up many times. The rearrangement joins TRBV15 to TRBJ2-7; no clear D. Trimming removed 3 bases from V and 5 bases from J, with 20 bases in between. The germline gives CDR1 LNHNV, CDR2 YYDKDF (reference sequence). This CDR3 spans 16 amino acids. The CDR3 region is CATSSLLETFPHEQYF. The CDR3 DNA sequence: TGTGCCACCAGCAGTTTGTTAGAAACATTCCCCCACGAGCAGTACTTC. The whole variable domain, filled in from reference TRBV15 and TRBJ2-7, reads DAMVIQNPRYQVTQFGKPVTLSCSQTLNHNVMYWYQQKSSQAPKLLFHYYDKDFNNEADTPDNFQSRRPNTSFCFLDIRSPGLGDTAMYLCATSSLLETFPHEQYFGPGTRLTVT.

This clonotype was counted ten times or more. This rearrangement joins TRBV4-1 to TRBJ2-7; TRBD2 aligns across 9 bases. The V gene's germline CDR1 is MGHRA and CDR2 YSYEKL. This CDR3 has 15 residues. With V trimmed by 5 bases and J by 3 bases, 8 bases remained unmatched. The CDR3 reads CASSWGRGGNYEQYF. For the CDR3, the DNA is TGCGCCAGCAGCTGGGGGCGGGGGGGAAACTACGAGCAGTACTTC.

CDR3: CASSLQGYESGNTIYF. The CDR3 region has the DNA TGTGCCAGCAGTTTACAGGGGTACGAATCTGGAAACACCATATATTTT. The chain is built from TRBV28 and TRBJ1-3; D might be TRBD1 (6 bases). Between the trimmed V and J ends, which lost 2 bases and 1 base, there was a span of 12 bases. In germline, CDR1 is MDHEN, CDR2 SYDVKM. This CDR3 is built from 16 residues.